The clone carrying this T cell receptor (beta chain) came up a few times. As yet, its antigen is unknown. These data belong to a study of T-cell memory formation after mild COVID-19. For the study at large: TCR clusters mostly belonged to single donors.

Germline CDR1 LNHNV, CDR2 YYDKDF (reference sequence). The germline V and J ends were trimmed by 8 bases and 0 bases, with 13 bases remaining between them. CDR3 length equals 14 residues. Whole-study findings and limits: Cross-reactive memory seemingly joined, as some responding clones were found in pre-infection memory.

TCRdb re-analysed the 5' RACE reads in MiXCR, keeping a single row per CDR3 protein. The table lists roughly 310,000 distinct CDR3 sequences, approximately 15% of them singletons, with 22% in the top ten. The chain uses TRBV15 and TRBJ1-2; D might be TRBD1 (6 bases). This clonotype was obtained from a man between 18 and 29 years old who had mild COVID-19 (a few samples of this study predate the infection). Cell type and time point are not known. Sequenced input: PBMCs or a T cell subset sorted from them (not recorded which). CDR3 nucleotide sequence: TGTGCCACCGCTGGACAGCGCGCTAACTATGGCTACACCTTC. Translating gives CATAGQRANYGYTF.